This is a list of T cell receptor beta chains from one sample in a study of regulatory T cells in long-lasting Graves disease. TCRdb re-analysed the multiplex PCR reads in MiXCR, keeping a single row per CDR3 protein. Among about 520,000 distinct CDR3 sequences listed, around 12% were seen once. The same sample was also studied in work on T cells in Graves' hyperthyroidism and ophthalmopathy.

Specimen: peripheral blood mononuclear cells (PBMCs), collected at new diagnosis, from a patient treated with antithyroid drugs. The receptors were sampled from a woman younger than 45 with Graves disease. Each CDR3 is given with its conserved first and last residue. The order of the fields is D gene, V gene, clone size, J gene, CDR3 length, CDR3 protein, CDR3 DNA. D genes are given only for firm matches. Not every row has a clone size; where given, it reads once, few, many or a size class.

d_gene: -; v_gene: TRBV30; abundance: many; j_gene: TRBJ2-7; len: 11; CDR3aa: CAWSKRYEQYF; CDR3nt: TGTGCCTGGAGTAAGCGCTACGAGCAGTACTTC
d_gene: TRBD1; v_gene: TRBV30; abundance: -; j_gene: TRBJ2-7; len: 14; CDR3aa: CAWSSGTDSYEQYF; CDR3nt: TGTGCCTGGAGTTCCGGGACAGACTCCTACGAGCAGTACTTC
d_gene: -; v_gene: TRBV9; abundance: many; j_gene: TRBJ2-7; len: 15; CDR3aa: CASSETYDSSYEQYF; CDR3nt: TGTGCCAGCAGCGAGACCTACGACAGCTCCTACGAGCAGTACTTC
d_gene: TRBD2; v_gene: TRBV3-1; abundance: many; j_gene: TRBJ2-1; len: 16; CDR3aa: CASSQDWDYTYNEQFF; CDR3nt: TGTGCCAGCAGCCAAGATTGGGACTATACCTACAATGAGCAGTTCTTC
d_gene: -; v_gene: TRBV4-1; abundance: few; j_gene: TRBJ2-3; len: 14; CDR3aa: CASSLGTTRDTQYF; CDR3nt: TGCGCCAGCAGCCTCGGAACGACTAGGGATACGCAGTATTTT
d_gene: -; v_gene: TRBV6-2/TRBV6-3; abundance: -; j_gene: TRBJ2-5; len: 15; CDR3aa: CASTPGRGSRETQYF; CDR3nt: TGTGCCAGCACCCCCGGGCGAGGGAGTAGAGAGACCCAGTACTTC
d_gene: TRBD1; v_gene: TRBV7-2; abundance: -; j_gene: TRBJ1-1; len: 15; CDR3aa: CASSLFQGANTEAFF; CDR3nt: TGTGCCAGCAGCTTGTTTCAGGGGGCAAACACTGAAGCTTTCTTT
d_gene: -; v_gene: TRBV7-9; abundance: few; j_gene: TRBJ2-2; len: 15; CDR3aa: CASTTQGGPTGELFF; CDR3nt: TGTGCCAGCACCACCCAAGGGGGACCCACCGGGGAGCTGTTTTTT
d_gene: -; v_gene: TRBV2; abundance: many; j_gene: TRBJ2-7; len: 13; CDR3aa: CASSVYRSYEQYF; CDR3nt: TGTGCCAGCAGTGTCTACAGGTCCTACGAGCAGTACTTC
d_gene: -; v_gene: TRBV6-5; abundance: many; j_gene: TRBJ1-6; len: 16; CDR3aa: CASSYLPPGVGSPLHF; CDR3nt: TGTGCCAGCAGTTACTTACCTCCAGGGGTGGGATCACCCCTCCACTTT
d_gene: TRBD2; v_gene: TRBV20-1; abundance: few; j_gene: TRBJ2-7; len: 13; CDR3aa: CSATGLAGVEQYF; CDR3nt: TGCAGTGCTACAGGACTAGCGGGAGTCGAGCAGTACTTC
d_gene: -; v_gene: TRBV7-2; abundance: many; j_gene: TRBJ1-5; len: 12; CDR3aa: CASSSPSGPQHF; CDR3nt: TGTGCCAGCAGCTCCCCCAGCGGGCCCCAGCATTTT
d_gene: TRBD1; v_gene: TRBV24-1; abundance: many; j_gene: TRBJ1-5; len: 19; CDR3aa: CATSDLRGDREGSNQPQHF; CDR3nt: TGTGCCACCAGTGATTTAAGAGGGGACAGGGAGGGGAGCAATCAGCCCCAGCATTTT
d_gene: TRBD1; v_gene: TRBV3-1; abundance: many; j_gene: TRBJ1-1; len: 14; CDR3aa: CASSQDRGYTEAFF; CDR3nt: TGTGCCAGCAGCCAAGACAGGGGGTACACTGAAGCTTTCTTT
d_gene: -; v_gene: TRBV5-5; abundance: many; j_gene: TRBJ1-2; len: 13; CDR3aa: CASSLGTGAGYTF; CDR3nt: TGTGCCAGCAGCTTGGGAACAGGCGCTGGCTACACCTTC
d_gene: -; v_gene: TRBV7-3; abundance: many; j_gene: TRBJ2-7; len: 15; CDR3aa: CASSFDRGAVYEQYF; CDR3nt: TGTGCCAGCAGCTTCGATCGAGGGGCAGTCTACGAGCAGTACTTC
d_gene: TRBD1; v_gene: TRBV7-9; abundance: -; j_gene: TRBJ1-4; len: 14; CDR3aa: CASSGDRGLEKLFF; CDR3nt: TGTGCCAGCAGCGGAGACAGGGGGCTTGAAAAACTGTTTTTT
d_gene: -; v_gene: TRBV9; abundance: -; j_gene: TRBJ2-1; len: 16; CDR3aa: CASSVSWQGLYNEQFF; CDR3nt: TGTGCCAGCAGCGTGTCATGGCAGGGCCTCTACAATGAGCAGTTCTTC
d_gene: TRBD2; v_gene: TRBV2; abundance: many; j_gene: TRBJ2-1; len: 16; CDR3aa: CASRRETSGSYNEQFF; CDR3nt: TGTGCCAGCAGACGGGAGACTAGCGGATCCTACAATGAGCAGTTCTTC
d_gene: -; v_gene: TRBV30; abundance: many; j_gene: TRBJ2-2; len: 14; CDR3aa: CAWSVGSNTGELFF; CDR3nt: TGTGCCTGGAGTGTTGGGAGTAACACCGGGGAGCTGTTTTTT
d_gene: TRBD2; v_gene: TRBV3-1; abundance: many; j_gene: TRBJ2-7; len: 16; CDR3aa: CASSPDGSGGSYEQYF; CDR3nt: TGTGCCAGCAGCCCCGACGGGAGCGGGGGCTCCTACGAGCAGTACTTC
d_gene: TRBD2; v_gene: TRBV20-1; abundance: many; j_gene: TRBJ2-3; len: 19; CDR3aa: CSARDRGGLAGGPTDTQYF; CDR3nt: TGCAGTGCTAGAGATCGGGGGGGACTAGCGGGAGGGCCGACAGATACGCAGTATTTT
d_gene: -; v_gene: TRBV3-1; abundance: few; j_gene: TRBJ1-2; len: 12; CDR3aa: CASSQTRVGYTF; CDR3nt: TGTGCCAGCAGCCAAACGAGGGTGGGCTACACCTTC
d_gene: TRBD2; v_gene: TRBV6-1; abundance: many; j_gene: TRBJ2-2; len: 16; CDR3aa: CASSLISGANTGELFF; CDR3nt: TGTGCCAGCAGCCTTATTAGCGGGGCGAACACCGGGGAGCTGTTTTTT